These T cell receptor beta chains were read from a single sample in a study of beta chain features in type 1 diabetes. Here immunoSEQ multiplex PCR was the method, and the copy in TCRdb shows in-frame clones only, minus some. The repertoire holds approximately 46,000 clones, around 40% seen once, with roughly 0.13% in the top ten. The sample consisted of stem cell memory CD4+ T cells from blood. These receptors were obtained from a man aged 25-45 years with type 1 diabetes. Each CDR3 is given without its conserved first and last residue. Fields, in order: V gene, J gene, CDR3 length, CDR3 protein.

V gene: TRBV7-9
J gene: TRBJ2-1
CDR3 length: 12
CDR3 protein: ASTPDSSYNEQF

V gene: TRBV28
J gene: TRBJ2-7
CDR3 length: 9
CDR3 protein: ASSSTGGMY

V gene: TRBV29-1
J gene: TRBJ2-7
CDR3 length: 11
CDR3 protein: SVEGSGMTEQY

V gene: TRBV7-7
J gene: TRBJ2-1
CDR3 length: 19
CDR3 protein: ASSCVGGVERELTECDEQF

V gene: TRBV6-5
J gene: TRBJ2-4
CDR3 length: 10
CDR3 protein: ASRDRVNIQY

V gene: TRBV14
J gene: TRBJ2-3
CDR3 length: 12
CDR3 protein: ASSQESGADTQY

V gene: TRBV7-2
J gene: TRBJ2-7
CDR3 length: 12
CDR3 protein: ASSLAGPGHSFG

V gene: TRBV18
J gene: TRBJ1-5
CDR3 length: 12
CDR3 protein: ASSPRTGMAPQH

V gene: TRBV7-2
J gene: TRBJ2-1
CDR3 length: 13
CDR3 protein: ASSLGPAGVNEQF

V gene: TRBV5-8
J gene: TRBJ1-2
CDR3 length: 13
CDR3 protein: ASSLAGLLGRGYT

V gene: TRBV18
J gene: TRBJ1-4
CDR3 length: 13
CDR3 protein: ASSPYAGEGEKLF

V gene: TRBV7-2
J gene: TRBJ2-5
CDR3 length: 10
CDR3 protein: ASSLDVGTQY

V gene: TRBV6-1
J gene: TRBJ2-2
CDR3 length: 13
CDR3 protein: ASRGGSGNTGELF

V gene: TRBV11-2
J gene: TRBJ1-2
CDR3 length: 12
CDR3 protein: ASTLSGASYGYT

V gene: TRBV28
J gene: TRBJ2-7
CDR3 length: 12
CDR3 protein: ASGSGAQTYEQY

V gene: TRBV7-2
J gene: TRBJ2-7
CDR3 length: 12
CDR3 protein: ASSRDRYSYEQY

V gene: TRBV28
J gene: TRBJ1-5
CDR3 length: 11
CDR3 protein: ASSSTGNQPQH

V gene: TRBV4-3
J gene: TRBJ2-1
CDR3 length: 11
CDR3 protein: ASSQDLPNEQF

V gene: TRBV7-2
J gene: TRBJ2-4
CDR3 length: 10
CDR3 protein: ATGQGGNIQY

V gene: TRBV7-2
J gene: TRBJ2-7
CDR3 length: 15
CDR3 protein: ASSLTSLAAISYEQY

V gene: TRBV15
J gene: TRBJ2-3
CDR3 length: 11
CDR3 protein: AIAGGSTDTQY

V gene: TRBV5-1
J gene: TRBJ2-2
CDR3 length: 13
CDR3 protein: ASRWTSGNTGELF

V gene: TRBV10-3
J gene: TRBJ2-7
CDR3 length: 13
CDR3 protein: AISEGARGYYEQY

V gene: TRBV2
J gene: TRBJ1-5
CDR3 length: 11
CDR3 protein: ASSRAGNQPQH

V gene: TRBV9
J gene: TRBJ1-2
CDR3 length: 12
CDR3 protein: ASSRVSPRGGYT

V gene: TRBV2
J gene: TRBJ1-5
CDR3 length: 13
CDR3 protein: ASSEGQGMNQPQH